The clone carrying this T cell receptor beta chain has just a few counts. No antigen is known for it. Primers for the PCR totalled 60 Vbeta and 13 Jbeta. Using immunoSEQ multiplex PCR, the repertoire was profiled, and TCRdb retains in-frame clones only, with some absent. This repertoire shows approximately 240,000 clones, around 80% found once; its top ten account for 2.5% to 3.5%. This sample is drawn from a study of cytomegalovirus exposure and HLA in healthy donors. Regarding the study as a whole: Approximately 17,000 TCR beta sequences were associated with HLA alleles at 0.05 false discovery rate in a later analysis.

Germline CDR1 reads SGHAT; CDR2 reads FQNNGV. The CDR3 has 15 residues. V gave up 4 bases and J gave up 2 bases, with 12 bases separating them. The rearrangement joins TRBV11-2 to TRBJ1-3, with D possibly TRBD1 on 6 matching bases. The sample taken for sequencing was PBMCs. The clonotype comes from a woman aged 55 to 70 in good health and CMV-seropositive. The CDR3 region has the DNA TGTGCCAGCAGCTCGTACAGGGCCACTGGAAACACCATATATTTT. This sequence encodes CASSSYRATGNTIYF. Looking up the rest from reference TRBV11-2 and TRBJ1-3 gives the full variable domain: EAGVAQSPRYKIIEKRQSVAFWCNPISGHATLYWYQQILGQGPKLLIQFQNNGVVDDSQLPKDRFSAERLKGVDSTLKIQPAKLEDSAVYLCASSSYRATGNTIYFGEGSWLTVV.